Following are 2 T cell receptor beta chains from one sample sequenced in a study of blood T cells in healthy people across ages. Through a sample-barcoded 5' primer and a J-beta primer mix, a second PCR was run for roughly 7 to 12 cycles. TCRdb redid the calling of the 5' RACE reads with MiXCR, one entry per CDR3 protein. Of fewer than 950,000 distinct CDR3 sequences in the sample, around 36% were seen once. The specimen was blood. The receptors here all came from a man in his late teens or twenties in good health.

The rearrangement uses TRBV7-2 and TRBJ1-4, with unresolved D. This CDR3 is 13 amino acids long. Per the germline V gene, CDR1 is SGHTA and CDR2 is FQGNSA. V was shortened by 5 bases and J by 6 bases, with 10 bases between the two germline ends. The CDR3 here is CASSDGPYEKLFF. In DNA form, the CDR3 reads TGTGCCAGCAGCGACGGACCATATGAAAAACTGTTTTTT.

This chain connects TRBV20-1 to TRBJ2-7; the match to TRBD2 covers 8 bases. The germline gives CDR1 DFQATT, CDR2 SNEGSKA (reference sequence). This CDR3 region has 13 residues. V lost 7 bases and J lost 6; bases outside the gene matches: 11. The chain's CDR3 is CSGAAGGLGEQYF. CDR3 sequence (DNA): TGCAGTGGAGCGGCGGGAGGTTTAGGCGAGCAGTACTTC.